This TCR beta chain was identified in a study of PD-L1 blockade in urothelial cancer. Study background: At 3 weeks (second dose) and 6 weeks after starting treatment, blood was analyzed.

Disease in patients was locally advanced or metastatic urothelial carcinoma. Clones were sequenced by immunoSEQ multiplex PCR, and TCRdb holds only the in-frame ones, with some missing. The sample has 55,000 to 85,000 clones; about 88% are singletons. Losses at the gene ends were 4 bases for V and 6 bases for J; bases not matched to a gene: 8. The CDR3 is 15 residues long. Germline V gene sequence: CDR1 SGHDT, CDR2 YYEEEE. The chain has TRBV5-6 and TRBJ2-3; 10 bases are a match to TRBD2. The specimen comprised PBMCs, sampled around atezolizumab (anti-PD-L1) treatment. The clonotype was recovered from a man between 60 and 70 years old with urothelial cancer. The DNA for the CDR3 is TGTGCCAGCAGCAAACCGGGGACTAGCGTTGATACGCAGTATTTT. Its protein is CASSKPGTSVDTQYF.